This T cell receptor beta chain was obtained from a study of cytomegalovirus exposure and HLA in healthy donors. Study outcomes and limitations: HLA-A and HLA-B allele assignments for most subjects were reportedly predicted accurately using TCR beta sequences.

The PCR ran on 60 Vbeta and 13 Jbeta primers. Assay: immunoSEQ multiplex PCR; the TCRdb copy retains only in-frame clones and omits some. The repertoire holds some 150,000 clones, with approximately 82% as singletons. The CDR3 is 16 residues long. The V gene end was trimmed by 2 bases and the J gene end by 2 bases; junction bases not matched to a gene: 8. Per germline, CDR1 MNHEY and CDR2 SMNVEV (reference sequence). Note on this clone: Its antigen remains unknown.

The sample was PBMCs. This receptor was obtained from a woman between 50 and 59 years old in good health and CMV-seropositive. The chain carries TRBV27 and TRBJ2-5; 7 nucleotides match TRBD1. In DNA, the CDR3 is TGTGCCAGCAGTTTAGAGGCAGGGGGATTACAAGAGACCCAGTACTTC. This codes for CASSLEAGGLQETQYF.